This T cell receptor (beta chain) comes out of a study of blood T cells in healthy people across ages. Every participating donor contributed about 10 milliliters of peripheral blood through a draw. Each sample gave at least 7 million isolated PBMCs. The study's findings and limits: Comparison with aged donors showed that long-lived donors had more naive CD4+ cells and higher diversity.

A note on this clonotype: Antigen specificity is unknown.

The use of a sample-barcoded 5' primer and a J-beta primer mix characterized a second PCR of 7 to 11 cycles. From the 5' RACE reads, TCRdb called clonotypes with MiXCR, one entry per CDR3 protein. The table shows hundreds of thousands of distinct CDR3 sequences, with roughly 21% occurring only once. The V and J ends lost 6 bases and 0 bases respectively, with 15 bases between them. This CDR3 has 15 amino acids. CDR1 MNHEY and CDR2 SVGAGI come from the germline V gene. This receptor was taken from a man aged 70-80 years in good health. Sequenced material: blood. The chain joins TRBV6-5 to TRBJ2-7; the D gene is possibly TRBD1 (6 bases). The CDR3 DNA reads as TGTGCCAGCAGACCACTCGACAGGATCTCCTACGAGCAGTACTTC. Amino acids: CASRPLDRISYEQYF.